These 18 T cell receptor beta chains originate from one sample sequenced in a study of blood T cell repertoires in COVID-19. Generated by immunoSEQ multiplex PCR, the TCRdb table keeps only in-frame clones and is missing some. The sample lists 15,000 to 16,000 clones; approximately 83% were seen once. The sample was peripheral blood. These receptors all stem from a man in his 70s in a cohort sampled during active COVID-19.

The chain employs TRBV15 and TRBJ2-7, with 7 positions matching TRBD2. There are 17 residues in the CDR3. V gave up 0 bases and J gave up 2 bases; unmatched junction bases: 10. The germline V gene encodes CDR1 LNHNV and CDR2 YYDKDF (reference sequence). CDR3 amino acids: CATSRDKGGSSPYEQYF. As DNA, the CDR3 is TGTGCCACCAGCAGAGATAAAGGCGGGAGCAGCCCCTACGAGCAGTACTTC.

The V and J genes are TRBV2 and TRBJ1-5, with 10 bases lining up with TRBD1. Trimming at V came to 1 base and at J to 6 bases, leaving 6 bases not matched to a gene. The CDR3 is 16 residues long. Germline assignment: CDR1 SNHLY and CDR2 FYNNEI. This chain's CDR3 is CASSEGGGQGIQPQHF. CDR3 nucleotide sequence: TGTGCCAGCAGTGAAGGAGGGGGACAGGGGATTCAGCCCCAGCATTTT.

V usage is TRBV7-9 and J usage is TRBJ2-7, with TRBD1 identical over 8 bases. CDR1 and CDR2 from the germline V gene are SEHNR and FQNEAQ (reference sequence). The CDR3 consists of 13 residues. V lost 4 bases to trimming and J lost 12 bases; unmatched junction nucleotides: 11. The CDR3 is CASSSGTGYEGYF. As DNA, the CDR3 is TGTGCCAGCAGCTCCGGGACAGGCTACGAGGGGTACTTC.

The gene calls are TRBV2 and TRBJ1-2, with TRBD1 as a possible D gene (6 bases). The V gene's germline CDR1 is SNHLY and CDR2 FYNNEI. Trimming pared 9 bases from V and 3 bases from J, leaving 8 bases between. The CDR3 runs 11 residues. The DNA of the CDR3 is TGTGCCAGACAGGGAGACTATGGCTACACCTTC. This gives the protein CARQGDYGYTF.

The rearrangement uses TRBV7-8 and TRBJ1-5; 8 positions match TRBD1. V was clipped by 6 bases and J by 6 bases; unmatched bases: 10. Germline V gene data show CDR1 as SGHVS and CDR2 as FQNEAQ. The CDR3 extends over 15 amino acids. CDR3 in DNA: TGTGCCAGCAGTGGCTCGGACAGGGTTGGTCAGCCCCAGCATTTT. Amino acid sequence: CASSGSDRVGQPQHF.

The V and J genes are TRBV5-8 and TRBJ1-5; 7 bases line up with TRBD1. Germline CDR1 SGHTS, CDR2 YDEGEE. The trim removed 7 bases at V and 5 bases at J, leaving 9 bases unmatched. The CDR3 is 14 residues long. For the CDR3, the DNA is TGTGCCAGCGGGGGTATGACAGGGCATCAGCCCCAGCATTTT. Its protein is CASGGMTGHQPQHF.

The rearrangement uses TRBV5-1 and TRBJ2-5; D is unresolved. The CDR3 totals 15 residues. V was clipped by 2 bases and J by 2 bases, with 13 bases between them. The germline gives CDR1 SGHRS, CDR2 YFSETQ. DNA of the CDR3: TGCGCCAGCAGCTTATCCTACGGAGAGCAAGAGACCCAGTACTTC. Translated: CASSLSYGEQETQYF. Filled out from reference TRBV5-1 and TRBJ2-5, the complete variable domain reads KAGVTQTPRYLIKTRGQQVTLSCSPISGHRSVSWYQQTPGQGLQFLFEYFSETQRNKGNFPGRFSGRQFSNSRSEMNVSTLELGDSALYLCASSLSYGEQETQYFGPGTRLLVL.

The chain links TRBV6-6 to TRBJ2-7; D is perhaps TRBD2 (5 bases). The germline V gene encodes CDR1 MNHNY and CDR2 SVGAGI (reference sequence). V was pared by 2 bases and J by 2 bases, with 10 bases between. This CDR3 spans 14 amino acids. CDR3 nucleotides: TGTGCCAGCAGTTACGAAGGGAGCGCCTACGAGCAGTACTTC. Its protein is CASSYEGSAYEQYF.

V usage is TRBV12-3 or TRBV12-4 and J usage is TRBJ2-4, with TRBD1 matching over 8 bases. The ends lost 6 bases at V and 11 bases at J; junction bases unmatched: 9. The CDR3 is 13 residues long. CDR3 sequence reads: CASSPDRVGFQYF. The DNA for the CDR3 is TGTGCCAGCAGCCCGGACAGGGTTGGATTTCAGTACTTC.

This clone was seen a few times. The chain has TRBV6-2 or TRBV6-3 and TRBJ2-7; 8 positions agree with TRBD1. The CDR3 consists of 14 residues. Germline V gene data show CDR1 as MNHEY and CDR2 as SVGEGT. V lost 0 bases, J lost 3 bases, and 1 base stayed unmatched. CDR3 region: CASSYSDRGYEQYF. CDR3 DNA sequence: TGTGCCAGCAGTTACTCTGACAGGGGCTACGAGCAGTACTTC.

The chain is built from TRBV21-1 and TRBJ2-7; the table assigns TRBD1, which was not confirmed against the DNA. TRBV21-1 is tagged as a pseudogene. This CDR3 is 19 amino acids long. The CDR3 reads CASSNGRPRKRQGGGEQYF. In DNA form, the CDR3 reads TGTGCCAGCAGCAACGGACGTCCAAGGAAAAGACAGGGGGGAGGCGAGCAGTACTTC.

This chain links TRBV5-1 with TRBJ2-7; 8 bases fit TRBD2. Trimming at V came to 1 base and at J to 1 base, leaving 4 bases not matched to a gene. CDR1 and CDR2 (germline): SGHRS, YFSETQ. The CDR3 has 15 residues. The CDR3 DNA follows: TGCGCCAGCAGCTTGACCGGGACTAGGTCCTACGAGCAGTACTTC. It encodes CASSLTGTRSYEQYF. Full variable domain (rest looked up from reference TRBV5-1 and TRBJ2-7): KAGVTQTPRYLIKTRGQQVTLSCSPISGHRSVSWYQQTPGQGLQFLFEYFSETQRNKGNFPGRFSGRQFSNSRSEMNVSTLELGDSALYLCASSLTGTRSYEQYFGPGTRLTVT.

The chain combines TRBV7-9 with TRBJ2-2, with TRBD2 identical over 7 bases. J gave up 5 bases and V 11 bases, and 11 bases lay outside the gene matches. Germline loops: CDR1 SEHNR, CDR2 FQNEAQ (reference sequence). The CDR3 loop spans 14 amino acids. Here the CDR3 reads CAPGRTRGTGELFF. The CDR3 nucleotides read TGTGCCCCCGGGAGGACTAGGGGTACCGGGGAGCTGTTTTTT.

The chain links TRBV6-1 to TRBJ2-7; D is undetermined. Trimming pared 3 bases from V and 6 bases from J, leaving 6 bases between. Germline lookup yields CDR1 MNHNS and CDR2 SASEGT. The CDR3 is made up of 11 amino acids. The CDR3 spells CASSDRGEQYF. The CDR3, as DNA: TGTGCCAGCAGTGACAGAGGCGAGCAGTACTTC.

The chain is built from TRBV19 and TRBJ2-1, with D possibly TRBD1 on 5 matching bases. Deletions cut 4 bases from V and 4 bases from J, with 14 bases between. The CDR3 has 15 amino acids. CDR1 LNHDA and CDR2 SQIVND come from the germline V gene (reference sequence). As DNA, the CDR3 is TGTGCCAGTAGTAGCACAGGTGGGCATTACAATGAGCAGTTCTTC. It translates to CASSSTGGHYNEQFF. Full variable domain (outside the CDR3, taken from reference TRBV19 and TRBJ2-1): DGGITQSPKYLFRKEGQNVTLSCEQNLNHDAMYWYRQDPGQGLRLIYYSQIVNDFQKGDIAEGYSVSREKKESFPLTVTSAQKNPTAFYLCASSSTGGHYNEQFFGPGTRLTVL.

J is TRBJ1-2 and V is TRBV14; no clear D. This CDR3 spans 17 amino acids. The V gene's germline CDR1 is SGHDN and CDR2 FVKESK. Trimming cost V 1 base and J 4 bases, with 19 bases left between them. The CDR3 DNA reads as TGTGCCAGCAGCCAAGTACGGGAGCCCCTGAATCTCTATGGCTACACCTTC. It specifies CASSQVREPLNLYGYTF.

The chain carries TRBV2 and TRBJ1-4, with a possible D match to TRBD1 (6 bases). The CDR3 is 14 amino acids. Trimming stripped 6 bases from V and 7 bases from J, with 15 bases between. Germline CDR1 is SNHLY and CDR2 is FYNNEI. CDR3 bases: TGTGCCAGCAGAGGACAGCTAGGTGGTGAAAAACTGTTTTTT. Translating it yields CASRGQLGGEKLFF.

The rearrangement links TRBV18 to TRBJ2-7; no clear D. Germline values: CDR1 KGHSH, CDR2 LQKENI. V lost 3 bases to trimming and J lost 1 base, with 7 bases between them. The CDR3 runs 13 residues. The CDR3 sequence: CASSPGDSYEQYF. CDR3 DNA sequence: TGTGCCAGCTCACCCGGTGATTCCTACGAGCAGTACTTC.